These 18 T cell receptor beta chains were sequenced from one sample in a study of CD8+CD57+ T cells in acquired aplastic anemia. CDR3 and TCR beta VDJ profiling relied on genomic DNA as the template. A single record per CDR3 protein comes from TCRdb applying MiXCR to the reads. The sample comprises 150,000 to 200,000 distinct CDR3 sequences, 60% to 70% of which are singletons, and 45% rests with the top ten. The source material was sorted CD4+, CD8+, or CD8+CD57+ T cells (not recorded which) from PBMCs. The receptors derive from a human donor in good health.

Ten or more counts support this clonotype. The chain couples TRBV9 to TRBJ2-7; maybe TRBD1 (6 bases). CDR3 length: 15 amino acids. From germline, CDR1 is SGDLS and CDR2 YYNGEE. The V and J ends lost 4 bases and 2 bases respectively, with 16 bases between them. Here the CDR3 reads CASSPRQVSAYEQYF. The CDR3, as DNA: TGTGCCAGCAGCCCCCGACAGGTCTCCGCCTACGAGCAGTACTTC.

The chain joins TRBV19 to TRBJ1-2; a possible D gene is TRBD1 (5 bases). Germline V CDR1 and CDR2: LNHDA, SQIVND (reference sequence). Between the trimmed V and J ends, which lost 3 bases and 7 bases, there was a span of 9 bases. The CDR3 consists of 12 residues. The CDR3 is CASSMGVSGYTF. The CDR3 region has the DNA TGTGCCAGTAGTATGGGGGTGTCTGGCTACACCTTC.

This clonotype was observed a few times. The chain combines TRBV15 with TRBJ1-6; D unclear. Trimming pared 0 bases from V and 7 bases from J, leaving 10 bases between. CDR1 LNHNV and CDR2 YYDKDF come from the germline V gene (reference sequence). The CDR3 is 15 residues long. The chain's CDR3 is CATSRERTANSPLHF. CDR3 DNA sequence: TGTGCCACCAGCAGAGAAAGGACGGCCAATTCACCCCTCCACTTT.

The chain links TRBV24-1 to TRBJ2-5; 9 bases fit TRBD2. Trimming at V came to 3 bases and at J to 0 bases, leaving 7 bases not matched to a gene. Germline loops: CDR1 KGHDR, CDR2 SFDVKD. CDR3 length equals 17 residues. The CDR3 reads CATSDAGGEAYQETQYF. CDR3 sequence (DNA): TGTGCCACCAGTGATGCGGGAGGGGAGGCGTACCAAGAGACCCAGTACTTC.

The rearrangement links TRBV27 to TRBJ2-7; possible D gene TRBD2, 7 bases. The V end lost 6 bases, the J end lost 2 bases, and 17 bases lay between the germline ends. Germline CDR1 is MNHEY and CDR2 is SMNVEV (reference sequence). The CDR3 totals 15 residues. CDR3 coding DNA: TGTGCCAGCAGAGCTCGTGGGGGGGGCACCTACGAGCAGTACTTC. Residues: CASRARGGGTYEQYF.

There are many counts of this clonotype. The V gene is TRBV20-1, the J gene TRBJ2-7; maybe TRBD2 (6 bases). The germline gives CDR1 DFQATT, CDR2 SNEGSKA (reference sequence). Trimming cost V 0 bases and J 3 bases, with 9 bases left between them. The CDR3 runs to 13 residues. This CDR3 is CSARDRRDYEQYF. The CDR3 nucleotides read TGCAGTGCTAGAGATCGGCGGGACTACGAGCAGTACTTC.

V usage is TRBV20-1 and J usage is TRBJ2-5, with D perhaps TRBD2 (6 bases). CDR1 DFQATT and CDR2 SNEGSKA come from the germline V gene (reference sequence). V was clipped by 5 bases and J by 9 bases, with 13 bases between them. The CDR3 length is 11 residues. The CDR3 loop reads CSALGLPAQYF. The CDR3 DNA reads as TGCAGTGCTCTGGGACTCCCCGCCCAGTACTTC.

This clonotype came up a few times. One end of the junction varies from germline; a read error may be responsible. The V and J genes are TRBV5-1 and TRBJ2-7; 7 bases agree with TRBD2. Germline V gene lookup returns CDR1 SGHRS and CDR2 YFSETQ. The CDR3 is 14 amino acids. This CDR3 is CASSLGGSSYEQYF. For the CDR3, the DNA is TGTGCCAGTAGTTTGGGGGGGAGCTCCTACGAGCAGTACTTC.

This rearrangement joins TRBV7-2 to TRBJ2-5, with TRBD1 as a possible D gene (6 bases). The CDR3 is 15 residues long. Trimming cost V 1 base and J 5 bases, with 14 bases left between them. Germline loops: CDR1 SGHTA, CDR2 FQGNSA. The CDR3 here is CASSLVAGVGETQYF. In DNA form, the CDR3 reads TGTGCCAGCAGCTTAGTGGCAGGGGTGGGGGAGACCCAGTACTTC. Filled out from reference TRBV7-2 and TRBJ2-5, the complete variable domain reads GAGVSQSPSNKVTEKGKDVELRCDPISGHTALYWYRQSLGQGLEFLIYFQGNSAPDKSGLPSDRFSAERTGGSVSTLTIQRTQQEDSAVYLCASSLVAGVGETQYFGPGTRLLVL.

The chain carries TRBV20-1 and TRBJ2-7; TRBD1 agrees at 11 bases. The J segment lost 4 bases and the V segment lost 1 base, leaving 3 bases of the junction unmatched. The CDR3 runs to 14 residues. Germline V CDR1 and CDR2: DFQATT, SNEGSKA (reference sequence). The CDR3 sequence: CSARGTGGAYEQYF. The CDR3, as DNA: TGCAGTGCTAGAGGGACAGGGGGCGCGTACGAGCAGTACTTC.

This clonotype was observed at least ten times. This chain uses TRBV7-9 with TRBJ2-7; D is uncertain. This CDR3 region has 16 residues. Germline V lookup: CDR1 SEHNR, CDR2 FQNEAQ (reference sequence). Trimming removed 4 bases from V and 3 bases from J, with 19 bases in between. The DNA for the CDR3 is TGTGCCAGCAGCTCCCCAACCGTCTACGGTATCTACGAGCAGTACTTC. Translation gives CASSSPTVYGIYEQYF.

This clonotype was picked up many times. The chain uses TRBV29-1 and TRBJ2-7; D remains ambiguous. Germline V gives CDR1 SQVTM, CDR2 ANQGSEA. The CDR3 length is 10 residues. Trimming took 4 bases from V and 3 from J, leaving 4 bases between them. The CDR3 nucleotides are TGCAGCGTTGTTATCTACGAGCAGTACTTC. It is translated as CSVVIYEQYF.

A word on this clonotype: The junction and the germline gene differ at one end; a read error may be behind it. The genes are TRBV25-1 and TRBJ2-5; no clear D gene. The CDR3 length is 11 residues. Germline CDR1 and CDR2: MGHDK and SYGVNS. The CDR3 sequence: CASSVRETQYF. The CDR3 DNA reads as TGCGCCAGCAGTGTACGGGAGACCCAGTACTTC.

The V gene is TRBV6-4, the J gene TRBJ1-6, with D possibly matching TRBD1 (6 bases). Looked up from germline, CDR1 is MRHNA and CDR2 is SNTAGT. The CDR3 runs 15 residues. V lost 6 bases and J 6 bases, leaving 15 bases between the germline ends. This CDR3 is CASSSDSDRNSPLHF. In DNA, the CDR3 is TGTGCCAGCAGCTCGGACAGCGATCGTAATTCACCCCTCCACTTT.

This clonotype was detected many times. V usage is TRBV11-2 and J usage is TRBJ2-5, with D perhaps TRBD1 (6 bases). Trimming stripped 5 bases from V and 6 bases from J, with 13 bases between. This CDR3 has 13 amino acids. The germline V gene encodes CDR1 SGHAT and CDR2 FQNNGV. The DNA of the CDR3 is TGTGCCAGCAGCCCATCAGGGGCGAAGACCCAGTACTTC. Its translation: CASSPSGAKTQYF.

This clonotype appeared a single time. The chain uses TRBV7-2 and TRBJ2-3; 7 bases agree with TRBD2. Germline V gene lookup returns CDR1 SGHTA and CDR2 FQGNSA. The CDR3 is made up of 14 amino acids. Trimming took 5 bases from V and 11 from J; bases not matched to a gene: 13. CDR3 sequence (DNA): TGTGCCAGCAGCCGAAGCAGGGACTACAATGAGCAGTATTTT. As protein: CASSRSRDYNEQYF.

This clonotype has more than one count but fewer than ten. The chain recombines TRBV5-4 with TRBJ1-4; possible D gene TRBD1, 6 bases. The V gene lost 4 bases and the J gene lost 12 bases, with 16 bases spanning the gap. The CDR3 is 13 residues long. The germline V gene has CDR1 SGHNT and CDR2 YYREEE (reference sequence). CDR3 DNA sequence: TGTGCCAGCAGCGTGGGTCACAGGGAAGAACTGTTTTTT. Translated: CASSVGHREELFF.

The genes are TRBV2 and TRBJ2-2; 8 bases match TRBD1. This CDR3 region has 15 residues. From germline, CDR1 is SNHLY and CDR2 FYNNEI. After removal of 4 bases from V and 2 bases from J, the junction contained 3 bases not matched to a gene. CDR3 DNA sequence: TGTGCCAGCAGTGGGACAGGGACCAACACCGGGGAGCTGTTTTTT. Residues: CASSGTGTNTGELFF.